The next 31 T cell receptor beta chains were all read from a single sample in a study of blood T cells in healthy people across ages. Primed by a sample-barcoded 5' primer and a J-beta primer mix, a second PCR proceeded for 7 to 11 cycles. TCRdb processed the 5' RACE reads anew with MiXCR; each CDR3 protein has one entry. The sample has 1.5 million to 2 million distinct CDR3 sequences; 25% to 30% are singletons. Sample: blood. These receptors originate from a woman in her 30s in good health.

This clonotype has more than one count but fewer than ten. The CDR3 reads CAISEHATNEKLFF. In nucleotides, the CDR3 is TGTGCCATCAGTGAGCATGCAACTAATGAAAAACTGTTTTTT. The V gene is TRBV10-3, the J gene TRBJ1-4; D unresolved. V was shortened by 2 bases and J by 0 bases, with 4 bases between the two germline ends. This CDR3 has 14 amino acids. Germline V gene lookup returns CDR1 ENHRY and CDR2 SYGVKD.

This clonotype was counted a few times. This sequence joins TRBV28 and TRBJ2-5; no firm D call. The CDR3 covers 15 residues. V gave up 3 bases and J gave up 1 base, with 12 bases separating them. Germline CDR1 MDHEN, CDR2 SYDVKM. In DNA form, the CDR3 reads TGTGCCAGCAGTTTGGGTCGGCCCCTCCAAGAGACCCAGTACTTC. Encoded protein: CASSLGRPLQETQYF.

The V call is TRBV20-1, the J call TRBJ2-3, with 8 positions matching TRBD2. CDR1 is DFQATT, CDR2 SNEGSKA, per germline (reference sequence). J was trimmed by 0 bases and V by 6 bases; bases with no gene match: 5. CDR3 length: 14 residues. DNA of the CDR3: TGCAGTGCCCCTCCTAGCGGGAGCACAGATACGCAGTATTTT. It translates to CSAPPSGSTDTQYF.

This clonotype turned up a few times. The chain carries TRBV6-2 or TRBV6-3 and TRBJ1-4; 8 nucleotides match TRBD1. CDR1 is MNHEY, CDR2 SVGEGT, per germline. The CDR3 has 11 residues. CDR3 bases: TGTGGCAGTGGACAGGGCGAAAAACTGTTTTTT. As protein: CGSGQGEKLFF.

This clonotype has more than one count but fewer than ten. This sequence joins TRBV10-3 and TRBJ2-5; D tentatively reads TRBD1 or TRBD2 (6 bases each). Matching the DNA end better, TRBJ2-7 makes the J call doubtful. The CDR3 covers 13 residues. CDR1 and CDR2 (germline): ENHRY, SYGVKD. Here the CDR3 DNA reads TGTGCCATCGCCGGGGGCGCGTCGTCCGAGCAGTACTTC. It yields the protein CAIAGGASSEQYF.

V and J are TRBV4-1 and TRBJ2-5, with 10 bases matching TRBD2. This CDR3 is 17 amino acids long. Losses at the gene ends were 1 base for V and 2 bases for J; bases not matched to a gene: 7. Germline lookup yields CDR1 MGHRA and CDR2 YSYEKL. Written as DNA, the CDR3 is TGCGCCAGCAGCCAAGCTCCACAGCGGGAGGGACAAGAGACCCAGTACTTC. Encoded protein: CASSQAPQREGQETQYF.

Many counts were recorded for this clonotype. This chain links TRBV5-5 with TRBJ2-1; tentative D call: TRBD1 (6 bases). V shed 2 bases and J shed 3 bases, with 12 bases lying between them. Per the germline V gene, CDR1 is SGHKS and CDR2 is YYEKEE (reference sequence). The CDR3 length is 15 residues. The CDR3 here is CASSLNREIYNEQFF. The DNA for the CDR3 is TGTGCCAGCAGCTTAAACAGGGAGATCTACAATGAGCAGTTCTTC.

This clonotype appeared a few times. The chain carries TRBV6-6 and TRBJ2-3; 8 bases fit TRBD2. Germline lookup yields CDR1 MNHNY and CDR2 SVGAGI (reference sequence). This CDR3 is built from 14 residues. V lost 4 bases to trimming and J lost 6 bases; unmatched junction nucleotides: 6. The CDR3 nucleotides are TGTGCCAGCAGTTGGGCGGGGGGCTTGGATACGCAGTATTTT. Its protein is CASSWAGGLDTQYF.

The V gene is TRBV7-8, the J gene TRBJ2-3; D is perhaps TRBD1 (6 bases). The CDR3 covers 18 residues. Germline values: CDR1 SGHVS, CDR2 FQNEAQ. V gave up 2 bases and J gave up 8 bases, with 26 bases separating them. CDR3 DNA: TGTGCCAGCAGCTTATCATCCCTGGGGGCTGTCGTCGATGGTACGCAGTATTTT. Encoded protein: CASSLSSLGAVVDGTQYF.

The chain is built from TRBV3-1 and TRBJ2-7; a weak D match, TRBD2 (5 bases). CDR1 and CDR2 (germline): LGHDT, YNNKEL (reference sequence). This CDR3 contains 15 residues. The ends were cut back, 2 bases at V and 0 bases at J, with 11 bases in the middle. The CDR3 nucleotides are TGTGCCAGCAGCCAACCTAGCCGAAGCTCCTACGAGCAGTACTTC. Translation gives CASSQPSRSSYEQYF.

The table lists this clonotype with a few counts. V is TRBV28 and J is TRBJ1-1, with D unclear. The ends were cut back, 5 bases at V and 10 bases at J, with 17 bases in the middle. The CDR3 loop spans 13 amino acids. CDR1 is MDHEN, CDR2 SYDVKM, per germline. The DNA for the CDR3 is TGTGCCAGCAGTCCCGGGTCCGTGGAACGAGCTTTCTTT. It yields the protein CASSPGSVERAFF. Full variable domain (missing parts from reference TRBV28 and TRBJ1-1): DVKVTQSSRYLVKRTGEKVFLECVQDMDHENMFWYRQDPGLGLRLIYFSYDVKMKEKGDIPEGYSVSREKKERFSLILESASTNQTSMYLCASSPGSVERAFFGQGTRLTVV.

The chain is built from TRBV3-1 and TRBJ2-1, with a tentative D call TRBD1 (5 bases). V was clipped by 0 bases and J by 2 bases, with 5 bases between them. This CDR3 is 14 amino acids long. CDR1 is LGHDT and CDR2 is YNNKEL in the germline V gene (reference sequence). The CDR3 nucleotides read TGTGCCAGCAGCCAAGAGACAGCCTACAATGAGCAGTTCTTC. It codes for CASSQETAYNEQFF.

The chain couples TRBV20-1 to TRBJ2-1, with TRBD2 as a possible D gene (5 bases). Germline V lookup: CDR1 DFQATT, CDR2 SNEGSKA (reference sequence). V was pared by 6 bases and J by 1 base, with 10 bases between. This CDR3 comprises 13 residues. The CDR3 region has the DNA TGCAGTGCCGTGAGCGGATCCTACAATGAGCAGTTCTTC. Its protein product is CSAVSGSYNEQFF.

A few counts support this clonotype. The rearrangement uses TRBV24-1 and TRBJ2-1; D possibly matches TRBD1 or TRBD2 (5 bases each). This CDR3 has 15 amino acids. V dropped 1 base and J dropped 8 bases, with 14 bases sitting between them. The germline V gene encodes CDR1 KGHDR and CDR2 SFDVKD. CDR3 nucleotides: TGTGCCACCAGTGATTTCGGGACCGGTGCGGATGAGCAGTTCTTC. Translated, it gives CATSDFGTGADEQFF.

The chain joins TRBV7-9 to TRBJ2-3; TRBD1 matches 8 bases. Looked up from germline, CDR1 is SEHNR and CDR2 is FQNEAQ (reference sequence). This CDR3 is built from 14 residues. V was pared by 10 bases and J by 3 bases, with 9 bases of the junction left unmatched. In nucleotides, the CDR3 is TGTGCCATCCCTGACAGGGGTCGGACAGATACGCAGTATTTT. Amino acids: CAIPDRGRTDTQYF.

In the case of this clonotype: The junction differs from germline at one of its ends, possibly a read error. This chain connects TRBV28 to TRBJ2-1, with a tentative D call TRBD1 (5 bases). The CDR3 loop spans 16 amino acids. Germline-derived CDR1 and CDR2 are MDHEN and SYDVKM. The CDR3: CAGSPTRVGSYNEQFF. CDR3 coding DNA: TGTGCCGGCAGTCCAACCAGGGTGGGCTCCTACAATGAGCAGTTCTTC.

This clonotype was seen many times. CDR3 DNA: TGTGCCACCAGTGATTTACTAGCGGGCCCCTCTGGGGCCAACGTCCTGACTTTC. The encoded protein is CATSDLLAGPSGANVLTF. The chain joins TRBV24-1 to TRBJ2-6, with 9 bases that match TRBD2. With 1 base clipped from V and 0 bases from J, the junction kept 3 bases outside the gene matches. CDR3 length: 18 residues. In germline, CDR1 is KGHDR, CDR2 SFDVKD.

The chain couples TRBV7-8 to TRBJ2-5; D might be TRBD1 (5 bases). V was clipped by 1 base and J by 5 bases, with 11 bases between them. The CDR3 spans 14 residues. The V gene's germline CDR1 is SGHVS and CDR2 FQNEAQ. CDR3 amino acids: CASSLENPGETQYF. Written as DNA, the CDR3 is TGTGCCAGCAGCTTAGAGAACCCAGGGGAGACCCAGTACTTC.

The J gene is TRBJ2-1, the V gene TRBV5-4; perhaps TRBD1 as D (5 bases). This CDR3 has 19 residues. The germline gives CDR1 SGHNT, CDR2 YYREEE (reference sequence). V was cut by 4 bases and J by 4 bases, with 27 bases left in between. CDR3 nucleotides: TGTGCCAGCAGCCCCGCCCCGGACAACGAGTTTCGCACATACAATGAGCAGTTCTTC. It codes for CASSPAPDNEFRTYNEQFF. Filled out from reference TRBV5-4 and TRBJ2-1, the complete variable domain reads ETGVTQSPTHLIKTRGQQVTLRCSSQSGHNTVSWYQQALGQGPQFIFQYYREEENGRGNFPPRFSGLQFPNYSSELNVNALELDDSALYLCASSPAPDNEFRTYNEQFFGPGTRLTVL.

In its sample, this clonotype was seen a few times. The chain combines TRBV27 with TRBJ2-1; 8 bases map to TRBD2. CDR3 length: 16 residues. J lost 4 bases, V lost 0 bases, and 5 bases had no gene match. Germline V gene sequence: CDR1 MNHEY, CDR2 SMNVEV (reference sequence). CDR3 residues: CASSLSPTSGYNEQFF. DNA of the CDR3: TGTGCCAGCAGTTTATCTCCCACTAGCGGATACAATGAGCAGTTCTTC.

This clonotype was picked up a small number of times. This CDR3 is CASSVDQIAKNIQYF. CDR3 bases: TGTGCCAGCAGTGTGGACCAGATAGCCAAAAACATTCAGTACTTC. The V gene is TRBV2, the J gene TRBJ2-4; D is undetermined. The CDR3 is 15 residues long. The ends were cut back, 4 bases at V and 0 bases at J, with 10 bases in the middle. CDR1 and CDR2 (germline): SNHLY, FYNNEI.

This clonotype has just a few counts. The germline gene is not matched at one end of the junction; a read error may be the cause. This chain joins TRBV6-5 and TRBJ2-1, with TRBD2 matching 11 bases. CDR3 size: 16 residues. Germline V lookup: CDR1 MNHEY, CDR2 SVGAGI. CDR3 sequence (DNA): TGTGTCAGCAGTTCGTCTAGCGGGGGGTTTTCCAATGAGCAGTTCTTC. Translated: CVSSSSSGGFSNEQFF.

This clonotype has only a few counts. The DNA of the CDR3 is TGCAGCGTTGAAGCCGGCGGGGGGGGATGGCGTGGCTACACCTTC. Residues: CSVEAGGGGWRGYTF. The chain couples TRBV29-1 to TRBJ1-2; D is possibly TRBD1 (5 bases). CDR3 length: 15 amino acids. Germline CDR1 is SQVTM and CDR2 is ANQGSEA. The germline V and J ends were trimmed by 1 base and 7 bases, with 19 bases remaining between them.

This clonotype was counted at least ten times. J is TRBJ2-7 and V is TRBV7-9; 11 nucleotides agree with TRBD1. CDR3 length: 14 residues. Per germline, CDR1 SEHNR and CDR2 FQNEAQ (reference sequence). After removal of 4 bases from V and 6 bases from J, the junction contained 5 bases not matched to a gene. CDR3 sequence (DNA): TGTGCCAGCAGCTCCGGACAGGGGGCGCTCGAGCAGTACTTC. Translated: CASSSGQGALEQYF.

This clonotype appeared once. With a much larger clone just one base away, this may be a read error. The genes are TRBV12-3 or TRBV12-4 and TRBJ1-2, with 10 bases identical to TRBD1. The length of the CDR3 is 14 residues. The CDR3 spells CASRAQTGGHGNTF. CDR3 bases: TGTGCCAGCAGGGCTCAGACAGGGGGCCATGGCAACACCTTC.

This clonotype occurred once. The rearrangement links TRBV24-1 to TRBJ1-5; TRBD1 agrees at 8 bases. CDR3 length equals 13 residues. V gave up 7 bases and J gave up 4 bases; unmatched junction bases: 2. CDR1 KGHDR and CDR2 SFDVKD come from the germline V gene. CDR3 region: CATRDRENQPQHF. DNA of the CDR3: TGTGCCACCAGGGACAGGGAGAATCAGCCCCAGCATTTT.

The rearrangement joins TRBV7-2 to TRBJ2-5, with TRBD1 as a possible D gene (6 bases). V lost 2 bases to trimming and J lost 4 bases, with 20 bases between them. There are 17 residues in the CDR3. From germline, CDR1 is SGHTA and CDR2 FQGNSA. The CDR3 nucleotides are TGTGCCAGCAGCTTAAAATTTTATATGGGGGCCCCAGAGACCCAGTACTTC. Translation gives CASSLKFYMGAPETQYF.

This clonotype came up a few times. This rearrangement joins TRBV29-1 to TRBJ1-2; tentative D call: TRBD1 (6 bases). Trimming shortened V by 4 bases and J by 6 bases, and 12 bases separated the two germline ends. The CDR3 totals 12 residues. The germline V gene has CDR1 SQVTM and CDR2 ANQGSEA. CDR3 DNA: TGCAGCGTTGGGGGGGGCGGAGATGGCTACACCTTC. This translates into CSVGGGGDGYTF.

This clonotype has a handful of counts. This sequence joins TRBV6-6 and TRBJ1-1; TRBD1 matches at 8 bases. Germline V lookup: CDR1 MNHNY, CDR2 SVGAGI (reference sequence). After removal of 5 bases from V and 3 bases from J, the junction contained 5 bases not matched to a gene. The CDR3 loop spans 14 amino acids. The CDR3 DNA follows: TGTGCCAGCAGTCCCTCAGGGGGCTACACTGAAGCTTTCTTT. Translated: CASSPSGGYTEAFF.

This clonotype was counted between two and nine times. V and J are TRBV30 and TRBJ1-5; TRBD1 aligns across 10 bases. Trimming removed 3 bases from V and 5 bases from J; junction bases left unmatched: 4. CDR1 and CDR2 from the germline V gene are GTSNPN and SVGIG (reference sequence). The CDR3 runs 14 residues. The CDR3 here is CAWSIGTGDQPQHF. In DNA form, the CDR3 reads TGTGCCTGGAGCATCGGGACAGGGGATCAGCCCCAGCATTTT. Together with reference TRBV30 and TRBJ1-5, the CDR3 gives the full variable domain: SQTIHQWPATLVQPVGSPLSLECTVEGTSNPNLYWYRQAAGRGLQLLFYSVGIGQISSEVPQNLSASRPQDRQFILSSKKLLLSDSGFYLCAWSIGTGDQPQHFGDGTRLSIL.

V is TRBV7-2 and J is TRBJ2-5; 10 bases fit TRBD1. After removal of 5 bases from V and 13 bases from J, the junction contained 13 bases not matched to a gene. CDR1 is SGHTA, CDR2 FQGNSA, per germline. This CDR3 is 14 amino acids long. CDR3 amino acids: CASSTRTGGETWYF. CDR3 DNA: TGTGCCAGCAGCACCAGGACAGGGGGTGAGACCTGGTACTTC.